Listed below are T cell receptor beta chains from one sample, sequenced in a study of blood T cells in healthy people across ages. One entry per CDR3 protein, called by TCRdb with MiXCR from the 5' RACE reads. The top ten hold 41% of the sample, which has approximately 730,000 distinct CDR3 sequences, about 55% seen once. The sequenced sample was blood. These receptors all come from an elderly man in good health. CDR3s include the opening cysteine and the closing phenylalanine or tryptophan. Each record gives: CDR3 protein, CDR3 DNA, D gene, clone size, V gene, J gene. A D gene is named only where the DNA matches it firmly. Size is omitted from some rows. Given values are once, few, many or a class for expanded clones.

CDR3aa: CASSLEGRETQYF
CDR3nt: TGTGCCAGCAGCTTAGAAGGGCGGGAGACCCAGTACTTC
d_gene: .
abundance: .
v_gene: TRBV5-1
j_gene: TRBJ2-5

CDR3aa: CATHPSSYEQYF
CDR3nt: TGTGCCACGCATCCGAGCTCCTACGAGCAGTACTTC
d_gene: .
abundance: few
v_gene: TRBV6-1
j_gene: TRBJ2-7

CDR3aa: CASSYSLPGVDTEAFF
CDR3nt: TGTGCCAGCAGTTACTCGTTGCCGGGGGTGGACACTGAAGCTTTCTTT
d_gene: .
abundance: .
v_gene: TRBV6-5
j_gene: TRBJ1-1

CDR3aa: CSVASGSNEQFF
CDR3nt: TGCAGCGTTGCTAGCGGATCCAATGAGCAGTTCTTC
d_gene: TRBD2
abundance: few
v_gene: TRBV29-1
j_gene: TRBJ2-1

CDR3aa: CASSLSGQALYNEQFF
CDR3nt: TGTGCCAGCAGCTTGTCTGGGCAGGCACTCTACAATGAGCAGTTCTTC
d_gene: .
abundance: .
v_gene: TRBV5-5
j_gene: TRBJ2-1

CDR3aa: CASSLETGPQGGQYF
CDR3nt: TGTGCCAGCAGCTTAGAAACCGGGCCTCAAGGGGGGCAGTACTTC
d_gene: .
abundance: .
v_gene: TRBV7-6
j_gene: TRBJ2-7

CDR3aa: CASSQGYSYAYF
CDR3nt: TGTGCCAGCAGCCAGGGTTACTCATACGCGTATTTT
d_gene: .
abundance: .
v_gene: TRBV3-1
j_gene: TRBJ2-3

CDR3aa: CASSEVTGATTNYGYTF
CDR3nt: TGTGCCAGCAGTGAAGTGACGGGGGCAACTACTAACTATGGCTACACCTTC
d_gene: .
abundance: .
v_gene: TRBV6-1
j_gene: TRBJ1-2

CDR3aa: CATSDQRAGANVLTF
CDR3nt: TGTGCCACCAGTGATCAGAGAGCTGGGGCCAACGTCCTGACTTTC
d_gene: .
abundance: once
v_gene: TRBV24-1
j_gene: TRBJ2-6

CDR3aa: CASSLGIPTDTQYF
CDR3nt: TGTGCCAGCAGCCTCGGGATACCCACAGATACGCAGTATTTT
d_gene: .
abundance: .
v_gene: TRBV9
j_gene: TRBJ2-3

CDR3aa: CASSEGGGGTTDTQYF
CDR3nt: TGTGCCAGCAGTGAAGGAGGAGGAGGAACCACAGATACGCAGTATTTT
d_gene: .
abundance: .
v_gene: TRBV2
j_gene: TRBJ2-3

CDR3aa: CASSQVVDTQYF
CDR3nt: TGTGCCAGCAGCCAAGTAGTGGATACGCAGTATTTT
d_gene: .
abundance: .
v_gene: TRBV3-1
j_gene: TRBJ2-3

CDR3aa: CASSPQAGSSYEQYF
CDR3nt: TGTGCCAGCAGCCCCCAAGCGGGCAGCTCCTACGAGCAGTACTTC
d_gene: .
abundance: .
v_gene: TRBV6-4
j_gene: TRBJ2-7

CDR3aa: CASSGTSGRLEQYF
CDR3nt: TGTGCCAGCAGTGGGACTAGCGGGAGACTCGAGCAGTACTTC
d_gene: TRBD2
abundance: .
v_gene: TRBV2
j_gene: TRBJ2-7

CDR3aa: CASSLAGAPYGYTF
CDR3nt: TGTGCCAGCAGCTTAGCAGGGGCCCCCTATGGCTACACCTTC
d_gene: .
abundance: .
v_gene: TRBV7-2
j_gene: TRBJ1-2

CDR3aa: CSVVRTGTGALSSYNEQFF
CDR3nt: TGCAGCGTTGTCCGTACCGGGACAGGGGCCCTTAGCTCCTACAATGAGCAGTTCTTC
d_gene: TRBD1
abundance: .
v_gene: TRBV29-1
j_gene: TRBJ2-1

CDR3aa: CASKNSGSLQETQYF
CDR3nt: TGTGCCAGCAAAAATAGCGGGAGCCTTCAAGAGACCCAGTACTTC
d_gene: TRBD2
abundance: few
v_gene: TRBV6-6
j_gene: TRBJ2-5

CDR3aa: CASSVSGASGELFF
CDR3nt: TGTGCCAGCAGCGTATCAGGGGCATCCGGGGAGCTGTTTTTT
d_gene: .
abundance: .
v_gene: TRBV9
j_gene: TRBJ2-2

CDR3aa: CASSLKRTQETQYF
CDR3nt: TGTGCCAGCAGCTTAAAGAGGACCCAAGAGACCCAGTACTTC
d_gene: .
abundance: .
v_gene: TRBV7-2
j_gene: TRBJ2-5

CDR3aa: CASSEIWGYEQYF
CDR3nt: TGTGCCAGCAGTGAGATTTGGGGGTACGAGCAGTACTTC
d_gene: .
abundance: few
v_gene: TRBV2
j_gene: TRBJ2-7

CDR3aa: CSARWRGAKNIQYF
CDR3nt: TGCAGTGCTAGATGGCGCGGCGCCAAAAACATTCAGTACTTC
d_gene: .
abundance: few
v_gene: TRBV20-1
j_gene: TRBJ2-4

CDR3aa: CASSWGGLALGSEFF
CDR3nt: TGCGCCAGCAGCTGGGGGGGACTAGCGTTAGGTAGCGAGTTCTTC
d_gene: TRBD2
abundance: .
v_gene: TRBV4-1
j_gene: TRBJ2-1

CDR3aa: CSSGGTYEQYF
CDR3nt: TGCAGTTCAGGGGGGACCTACGAGCAGTACTTC
d_gene: .
abundance: .
v_gene: TRBV20-1
j_gene: TRBJ2-7

CDR3aa: CASSPRDSRNEQFF
CDR3nt: TGCGCCAGCAGCCCCCGGGACAGTAGGAATGAGCAGTTCTTC
d_gene: TRBD1
abundance: .
v_gene: TRBV5-1
j_gene: TRBJ2-1

CDR3aa: CASSEKSDSFPYGYTF
CDR3nt: TGTGCCAGCAGCGAAAAGTCCGACAGCTTTCCGTATGGCTACACCTTC
d_gene: .
abundance: .
v_gene: TRBV14
j_gene: TRBJ1-2